These T cell receptor beta chains were read from a single sample in a study of cytomegalovirus exposure and HLA in healthy donors. Repertoires were generated with immunoSEQ multiplex PCR, while TCRdb's copy carries only in-frame clones and drops some. The profile shows more than 80,000 clones, about four fifths of them singletons. The sequenced sample was PBMCs. The receptors were sampled from a man aged 18 to 29 in good health and CMV-seropositive. Each CDR3 is given with its conserved first and last residue. The order of the fields is V gene, CDR3 length, clone size, J gene, D gene, CDR3 DNA, CDR3 protein. The D gene is left open where the match is weak. Expanded clones are given a class, and other clones once, few, many or no size at all.

TRBV25-1	11	few	TRBJ1-3	NA	TGTGCCAGCAGTGACCAAAACACCATATATTTT	CASSDQNTIYF
TRBV5-1	14	NA	TRBJ2-7	TRBD2	TGCGCCAGCAGCTGGCTAGCGGGGGACTACGAGCAGTACTTC	CASSWLAGDYEQYF
TRBV29-1	14	once	TRBJ2-7	TRBD2	TGCAGCGTTGTATCTAGCGGGATCCTCTACGAGCAGTACTTC	CSVVSSGILYEQYF
TRBV6-5	12	NA	TRBJ1-2	NA	TGTGCCAGCAGACAAGACAGACACGGCTACACCTTC	CASRQDRHGYTF
TRBV7-9	13	NA	TRBJ2-3	NA	TGTGCCAGCAGCTTGAGTAATGGTGATACGCAGTATTTT	CASSLSNGDTQYF
TRBV10-1	14	NA	TRBJ2-1	TRBD1	TGCGCCAGCAGAATACAGGGGGCGAAGAATGAGCAGTTCTTC	CASRIQGAKNEQFF
TRBV4-1	15	NA	TRBJ2-7	NA	TGCGCCAGCAGCCAAGGGGTGGGAGACATCCACGAGCAGTACTTC	CASSQGVGDIHEQYF
TRBV5-1	17	NA	TRBJ2-2	TRBD2	TGCGCCAGCAGCCATGGGCCGACTAGCGGAGCCACCGGGGAGCTGTTTTTT	CASSHGPTSGATGELFF
TRBV29-1	13	NA	TRBJ2-7	TRBD2	TGCAGCGTAGTACCTAGCGGGAGTTACGAGCAGTACTTC	CSVVPSGSYEQYF
TRBV4-2	15	NA	TRBJ1-2	NA	TGTGCCAGCAGCACACAGGGCACTGAATTATGGAGCTACACCTTC	CASSTQGTELWSYTF
TRBV9	13	NA	TRBJ1-5	NA	TGTGCCAGCAGCGTAAGACATGGCCAGCCCCAGCATTTT	CASSVRHGQPQHF
TRBV28	12	NA	TRBJ2-1	NA	TGTGCCAGCAGTTTAAGATGGGCTGAGCAGTTCTTC	CASSLRWAEQFF
TRBV6-1	12	NA	TRBJ2-2	NA	TGTGCCAGCAGTGATGGGCCCGGGGAGCTGTTTTTT	CASSDGPGELFF
TRBV15	16	NA	TRBJ2-6	NA	TGTGCCACCAGCAGAGCCACAGGAACCGGGGCCAACGTCCTGACTTTC	CATSRATGTGANVLTF
TRBV21-1	14	NA	TRBJ1-1	NA	TGTGCCAGCAGCACACAGGGAATGAACACTGAAGCTTTCTTT	CASSTQGMNTEAFF
TRBV10-3	20	NA	TRBJ2-2	TRBD2	TGTGCCATCAGTGCGGTCCCCGGAAGCGGGATGCCGGGGAGGGCCGGGGAGCTGTTTTTT	CAISAVPGSGMPGRAGELFF
TRBV7-6	12	NA	TRBJ1-2	NA	TGTGCCAGCAGCTTAAGAGGGAATGGCTACACCTTC	CASSLRGNGYTF
TRBV19	16	NA	TRBJ2-2	TRBD1	TGTGCCAGTAGTCACGGACAGGGGGCCAACACCGGGGAGCTGTTTTTT	CASSHGQGANTGELFF
TRBV5-1	14	NA	TRBJ1-2	NA	TGCGCCAGCAGTACAGTCGATCGGAACTATGGCTACACCTTC	CASSTVDRNYGYTF
TRBV28	13	NA	TRBJ2-7	NA	TGTGCCAGCAGTTTATCGGCTAGGTACGAGCAGTACTTC	CASSLSARYEQYF
TRBV19	15	medium-sized	TRBJ2-3	NA	TGTGCCAGTAGTATTGGCGGGACTAGCACAGATACGCAGTATTTT	CASSIGGTSTDTQYF
TRBV27	12	NA	TRBJ1-2	NA	TGTGCCAGCAGTTTCAGCGGGGATGGCTACACCTTC	CASSFSGDGYTF
TRBV6-5	13	NA	TRBJ1-1	NA	TGTGCCAGCAGGGCAAGGGGGAACACTGAAGCTTTCTTT	CASRARGNTEAFF
TRBV4-1	18	NA	TRBJ2-1	TRBD1	TGCGCCAGCAGTCCTTGCTCGACCCCGGGACAGGGGGCATATGAGCAGTTCTTC	CASSPCSTPGQGAYEQFF
TRBV5-1	13	NA	TRBJ1-1	NA	TGCGCCAGCAGCTTGAACCAGGGAACTGAAGCTTTCTTT	CASSLNQGTEAFF
TRBV28	13	NA	TRBJ1-5	NA	TGTGCCAGGGACGGACAGAACAATCAGCCCCAGCATTTT	CARDGQNNQPQHF
TRBV6-1	15	NA	TRBJ1-1	NA	TGTGCCAGCAGTGCCCGACAGCTCCAGAACACTGAAGCTTTCTTT	CASSARQLQNTEAFF
TRBV7-2	11	NA	TRBJ2-2	TRBD2	TGTGCCAGCAGCTTACTAGCGGGAGGTAGTTTT	CASSLLAGGSF
TRBV5-1	14	NA	TRBJ2-6	NA	TGCGCCAGCAGCCTGGATTTTTCCTACAACGTCCTGACTTTC	CASSLDFSYNVLTF
TRBV5-4	14	few	TRBJ2-5	NA	TGTGCCAGCAGTATCATGGAGAGAATCGAGACCCAGTACTTC	CASSIMERIETQYF
TRBV4-2	13	few	TRBJ2-7	NA	TGTGCCAGCAGCCACGGGGGAGAGGACGAGCAGTACTTC	CASSHGGEDEQYF
TRBV5-1	12	NA	TRBJ2-5	NA	TGCGCCAGCAGCCTGACTGAAAGGACCCAGTACTTC	CASSLTERTQYF
TRBV19	13	few	TRBJ1-1	NA	TGTGCCAGTAGTTCCACTGTTGGCACTGAAGCTTTCTTT	CASSSTVGTEAFF
TRBV6-5	14	NA	TRBJ2-7	NA	TGTGCCAGCAGTTTATCCGGGACTGGCTACGAGCAGTACTTC	CASSLSGTGYEQYF
TRBV2	15	NA	TRBJ1-1	NA	TGTGCCAGCAGTGAGGTACCGGGACTGGGAACTGAAGCTTTCTTT	CASSEVPGLGTEAFF
TRBV5-1	15	NA	TRBJ1-5	TRBD1	TGCGCCAGCAGCTTGAGGGGACAGGCGGGTCAGCCCCAGCATTTT	CASSLRGQAGQPQHF
TRBV5-1	15	NA	TRBJ2-2	NA	TGCGCCAGCAGCTGGCGGGACTCATACACCGGGGAGCTGTTTTTT	CASSWRDSYTGELFF
TRBV7-9	15	NA	TRBJ2-1	TRBD1	TGTGCCAGCAGCCCCCGGGACAGGGGAAACAATGAGCAGTTCTTC	CASSPRDRGNNEQFF
TRBV6-5	13	NA	TRBJ2-7	NA	TGTGCCACCGCCTTAAGCAGGGACTACGAGCAGTACTTC	CATALSRDYEQYF
TRBV19	13	NA	TRBJ1-1	NA	TGTGCCAGTAGTATGTTAGCGGCTAGTGAAGCTTTCTTT	CASSMLAASEAFF
TRBV27	20	NA	TRBJ2-1	TRBD2	TGTGCCAGCAGTTTATCGGTGGCTAGCGGGAGGATTAGTCCCTACAATGAGCAGTTCTTC	CASSLSVASGRISPYNEQFF
TRBV7-9	13	NA	TRBJ2-5	NA	TGTGCCAGCAGCTTAGGGGGAGAAGAGACCCAGTACTTC	CASSLGGEETQYF
TRBV28	12	NA	TRBJ1-5	NA	TGTGCCAGCTTAGATAGCAATCAGCCCCAGCATTTT	CASLDSNQPQHF
TRBV29-1	15	NA	TRBJ2-1	TRBD2	TGCAGCGTTCCCGGACTAGCGGGGGCCTACAATGAGCAGTTCTTC	CSVPGLAGAYNEQFF
TRBV9	15	once	TRBJ1-5	TRBD1	TGTGCCAGCAGCACGACGACAGGGGTAGGGCAGCCCCAGCATTTT	CASSTTTGVGQPQHF
TRBV6-6	16	NA	TRBJ2-3	TRBD2	TGTGCCAGCAGTTACTCGAGCGGGAGGGCCACAGATACGCAGTATTTT	CASSYSSGRATDTQYF
TRBV29-1	15	NA	TRBJ1-2	TRBD1	TGCAGCGTTGAAAGGGGACAGAGCCTTAACTATGGCTACACCTTC	CSVERGQSLNYGYTF
TRBV6-1	12	NA	TRBJ1-1	NA	TGTGCCAGCACCCTAAGCTTTACTGAAGCTTTCTTT	CASTLSFTEAFF
TRBV6-5	14	NA	TRBJ2-7	TRBD1	TGTGCCAGCAGTAAGGACAGGGGTGCCTACGAGCAGTACTTC	CASSKDRGAYEQYF
TRBV5-4	16	NA	TRBJ2-7	TRBD1	TGTGCCAGCAGCCCCTATACCCGACAGGGTACCTACGAGCAGTACTTC	CASSPYTRQGTYEQYF
TRBV9	13	NA	TRBJ2-7	NA	TGTGCCAGCAGCGTAGCTAGGGGAGGCGAGCAGTACTTC	CASSVARGGEQYF
TRBV9	12	NA	TRBJ2-2	NA	TGTGCCAGCAGCGTCGAGGTTGGGGAGCTGTTTTTT	CASSVEVGELFF